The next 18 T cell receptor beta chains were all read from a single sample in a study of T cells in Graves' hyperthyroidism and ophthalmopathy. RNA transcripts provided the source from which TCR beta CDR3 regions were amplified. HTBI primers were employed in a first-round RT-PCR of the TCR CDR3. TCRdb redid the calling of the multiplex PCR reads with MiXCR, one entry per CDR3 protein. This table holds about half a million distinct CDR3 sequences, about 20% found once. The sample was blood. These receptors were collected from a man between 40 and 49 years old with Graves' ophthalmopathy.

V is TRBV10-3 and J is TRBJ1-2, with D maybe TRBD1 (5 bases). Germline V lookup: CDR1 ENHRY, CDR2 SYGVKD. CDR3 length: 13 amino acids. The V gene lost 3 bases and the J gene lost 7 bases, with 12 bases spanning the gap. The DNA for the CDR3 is TGTGCCATCAGTGACAAGCAGGGCCTTGGCTACACCTTC. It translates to CAISDKQGLGYTF.

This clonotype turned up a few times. The DNA for the CDR3 is TGTGCCAGCAGCCCACGAGCGGAGAGCTCCTACAATGAGCAGTTCTTC. Encoded protein: CASSPRAESSYNEQFF. The V gene is TRBV13, the J gene TRBJ2-1; maybe TRBD2 (5 bases). Deletions cut 5 bases from V and 0 bases from J, with 14 bases between. The germline V gene has CDR1 PRHDT and CDR2 FYEKMQ (reference sequence). The CDR3 is 16 amino acids.

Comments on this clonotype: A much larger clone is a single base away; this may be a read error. The CDR3 DNA sequence: TGTGCCAGCAGCATCAGACTAGCGGGAGGGTTCGATGAGCAGTTCTTC. Protein product: CASSIRLAGGFDEQFF. The chain links TRBV7-2 to TRBJ2-1; TRBD2 matches 14 bases. After removal of 5 bases from V and 8 bases from J, the junction contained 8 bases not matched to a gene. Per germline, CDR1 SGHTA and CDR2 FQGNSA. The CDR3 totals 16 residues.

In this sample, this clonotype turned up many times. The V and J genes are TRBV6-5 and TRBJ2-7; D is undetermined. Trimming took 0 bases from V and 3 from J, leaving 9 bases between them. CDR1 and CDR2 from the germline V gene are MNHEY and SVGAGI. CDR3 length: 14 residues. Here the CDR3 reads CASSYSRLSYEQYF. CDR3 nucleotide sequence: TGTGCCAGCAGTTACTCGAGGCTAAGCTACGAGCAGTACTTC.

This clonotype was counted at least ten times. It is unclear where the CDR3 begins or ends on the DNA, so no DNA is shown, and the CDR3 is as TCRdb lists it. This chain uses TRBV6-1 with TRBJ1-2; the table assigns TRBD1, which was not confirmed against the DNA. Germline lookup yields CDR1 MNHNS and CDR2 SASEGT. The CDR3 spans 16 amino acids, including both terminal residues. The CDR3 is CASSTSTRVTRYRYTF.

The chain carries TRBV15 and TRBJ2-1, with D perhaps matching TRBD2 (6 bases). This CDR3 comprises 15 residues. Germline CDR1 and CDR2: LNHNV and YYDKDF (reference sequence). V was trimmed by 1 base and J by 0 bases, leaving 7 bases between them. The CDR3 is CATSRVRGSYNEQFF. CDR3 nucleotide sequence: TGTGCCACCAGCAGAGTGCGGGGCTCCTACAATGAGCAGTTCTTC.

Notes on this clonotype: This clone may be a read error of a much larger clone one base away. Here the CDR3 reads CASSPPRKGESTDTQYF. DNA of the CDR3: TGTGCCAGCTCACCACCTCGGAAGGGGGAGAGCACAGATACGCAGTATTTT. V usage is TRBV18 and J usage is TRBJ2-3; D is perhaps TRBD1 (6 bases). Germline values: CDR1 KGHSH, CDR2 LQKENI. V dropped 0 bases and J dropped 0 bases, with 13 bases sitting between them. The CDR3 runs 17 residues. The full variable domain, in which reference TRBV18 and TRBJ2-3 provide the parts outside the CDR3, is NAGVMQNPRHLVRRRGQEARLRCSPMKGHSHVYWYRQLPEEGLKFMVYLQKENIIDESGMPKERFSAEFPKEGPSILRIQQVVRGDSAAYFCASSPPRKGESTDTQYFGPGTRLTVL.

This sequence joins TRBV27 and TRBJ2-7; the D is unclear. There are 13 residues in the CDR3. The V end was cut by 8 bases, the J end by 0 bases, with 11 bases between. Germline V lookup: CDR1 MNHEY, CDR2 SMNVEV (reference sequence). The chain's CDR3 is CASDWATSYEQYF. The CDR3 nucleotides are TGTGCCAGCGACTGGGCCACCTCCTACGAGCAGTACTTC.

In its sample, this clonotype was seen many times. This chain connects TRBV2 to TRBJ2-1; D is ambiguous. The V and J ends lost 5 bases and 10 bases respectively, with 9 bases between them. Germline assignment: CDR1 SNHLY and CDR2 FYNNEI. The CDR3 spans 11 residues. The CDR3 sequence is CASSPLREQFF. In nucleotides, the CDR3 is TGTGCCAGCAGTCCTCTAAGGGAGCAGTTCTTC.

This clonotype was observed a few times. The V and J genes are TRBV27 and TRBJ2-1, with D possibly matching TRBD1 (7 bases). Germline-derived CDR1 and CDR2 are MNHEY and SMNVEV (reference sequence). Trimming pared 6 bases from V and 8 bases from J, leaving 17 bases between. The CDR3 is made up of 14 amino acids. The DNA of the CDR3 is TGTGCCAGCAGCAAGCAGGGGGGCGGGTATGAGCAGTTCTTC. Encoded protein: CASSKQGGGYEQFF.

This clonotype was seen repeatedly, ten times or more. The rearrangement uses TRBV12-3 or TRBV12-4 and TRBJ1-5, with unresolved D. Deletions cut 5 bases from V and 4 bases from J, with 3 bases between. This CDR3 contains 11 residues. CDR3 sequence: CASSRNQPQHF. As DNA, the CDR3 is TGTGCCAGCAGTCGTAATCAGCCCCAGCATTTT.

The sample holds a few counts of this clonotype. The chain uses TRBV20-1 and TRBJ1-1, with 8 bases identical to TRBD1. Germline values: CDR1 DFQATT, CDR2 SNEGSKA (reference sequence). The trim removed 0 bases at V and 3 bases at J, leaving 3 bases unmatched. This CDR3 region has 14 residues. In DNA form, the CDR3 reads TGCAGTGCTAGAGATAGGACAGGGTACACTGAAGCTTTCTTT. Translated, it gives CSARDRTGYTEAFF.

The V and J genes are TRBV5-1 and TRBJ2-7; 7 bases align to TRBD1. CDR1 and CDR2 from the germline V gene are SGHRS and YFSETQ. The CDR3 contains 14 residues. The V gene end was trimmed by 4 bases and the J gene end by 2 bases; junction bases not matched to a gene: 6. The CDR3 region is CASSPRDSPYEQYF. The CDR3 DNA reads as TGCGCCAGCAGCCCCCGGGACAGTCCCTACGAGCAGTACTTC.

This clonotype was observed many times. Written as DNA, the CDR3 is TGTGCCAGCAGCTTAGTTACAGGAATGAACACTGAAGCTTTCTTT. It is translated as CASSLVTGMNTEAFF. The rearrangement uses TRBV7-2 and TRBJ1-1; a possible D gene is TRBD1 (5 bases). CDR1 and CDR2 from the germline V gene are SGHTA and FQGNSA. The ends were cut back, 1 base at V and 0 bases at J, with 9 bases in the middle. There are 15 residues in the CDR3.

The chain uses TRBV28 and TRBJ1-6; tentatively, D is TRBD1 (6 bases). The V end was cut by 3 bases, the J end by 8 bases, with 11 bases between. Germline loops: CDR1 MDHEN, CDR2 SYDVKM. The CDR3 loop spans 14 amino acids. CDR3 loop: CASSFTGLYSPLHF. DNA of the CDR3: TGTGCCAGCAGTTTTACAGGGCTTTATTCACCCCTCCACTTT.

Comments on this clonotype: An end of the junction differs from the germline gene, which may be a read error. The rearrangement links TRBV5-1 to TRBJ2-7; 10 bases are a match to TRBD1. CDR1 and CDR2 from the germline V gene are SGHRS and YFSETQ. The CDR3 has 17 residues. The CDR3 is CASRVGQGVLPSHEQYF. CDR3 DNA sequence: TGCGCCAGCAGGGTTGGACAGGGGGTTCTCCCCTCCCACGAGCAGTACTTC.

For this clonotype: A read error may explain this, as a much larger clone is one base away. CDR3 protein: CASSPLLYGCTF. CDR3 coding DNA: TGTGCCAGCAGTCCCCTTCTATATGGCTGCACCTTC. The chain joins TRBV28 to TRBJ1-2; no reliable D call. Germline V gene data show CDR1 as MDHEN and CDR2 as SYDVKM. CDR3 length: 12 amino acids.

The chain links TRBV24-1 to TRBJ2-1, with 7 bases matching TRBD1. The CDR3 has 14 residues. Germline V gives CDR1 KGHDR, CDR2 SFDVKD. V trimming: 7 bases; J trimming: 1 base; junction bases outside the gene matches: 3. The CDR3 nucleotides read TGTGCCACCAGGCCGACAGGGTCCTACAATGAGCAGTTCTTC. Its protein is CATRPTGSYNEQFF.